Sequencing of this T cell receptor beta chain was carried out in a study of T cell repertoires and HLA-DP antigens. About the research overall: CD4+ T cells were cocultured with HeLa cells expressing HLA-DP. One stimulator alloantigen differed from self by one groove amino acid; the other by ten. Notes on the study in general: Responder cells were total CD4+ cells with a HeLa antigen-presenting system.

On this clone: Its target is not known.

Germline lookup yields CDR1 KGHSH and CDR2 LQKENI. The CDR3 runs 13 residues. Trimming removed 2 bases from V and 8 bases from J, with 9 bases in between. Some clones are missing from TCRdb's copy, which holds only in-frame ones; the method was immunoSEQ multiplex PCR. In the table there are 75,000 to 90,000 clones, approximately 86% of which are singletons. CD4+ T cells were isolated untouched, 95% to 98% pure. This chain connects TRBV18 to TRBJ1-4; tentatively, D is TRBD1 (5 bases). The sample was CD4+ T cells from PBMCs. This receptor was identified in a man aged 45 to 65 in good health and CMV-seronegative. CDR3 in DNA: TGTGCCAGCTCACCAGCAGGGAACGAAAAACTGTTTTTT. It encodes CASSPAGNEKLFF.